The 28 T cell receptor beta chains reported below all come from one sample, sequenced in a study of metastatic and nonmetastatic thyroid tumors. Thyroid surgery was performed in patients who had received no treatment beforehand. TCRdb re-called the PCR reads via MiXCR. The table shows tens of thousands of clones, with 20% to 25% occurring only once. The sequencing sample was made of blood. The receptors shown here come from a male donor with papillary thyroid cancer or a benign thyroid nodule (not recorded which). Some clones in this sample may be carry-over from other donors' samples.

Relative to its sample, this clone is medium-sized. The rearrangement links TRBV28 to TRBJ2-7; no definite D call. This CDR3 has 14 residues. CDR1 is MDHEN, CDR2 SYDVKM, per germline. V was cut by 2 bases and J by 5 bases, with 13 bases left in between. The CDR3 is CASSLQGLKDEQYF. The CDR3 DNA reads TGTGCCAGCAGTTTACAAGGGTTGAAGGACGAGCAGTACTTC.

This clone was counted a few times. The chain has TRBV28 and TRBJ1-1; TRBD1 agrees at 7 bases. The CDR3 spans 16 residues. The germline gives CDR1 MDHEN, CDR2 SYDVKM. Germline trimming cut 7 bases from V and 2 bases from J; bases unmatched to any gene: 13. The CDR3 DNA follows: TGTGCCAGCATTTCCTTTAGGGGGCGCTCTAACACTGAAGCTTTCTTT. This codes for CASISFRGRSNTEAFF.

As DNA, the CDR3 is TGTGCCAGCAGCGTAACTAGCGGAACCTACGAGCAGTACTTC. This translates into CASSVTSGTYEQYF. The chain combines TRBV9 with TRBJ2-7; 8 bases are shared with TRBD2. V lost 1 base, J lost 2 bases, and 2 bases stayed unmatched. The CDR3 is 14 residues long. Germline V gene data show CDR1 as SGDLS and CDR2 as YYNGEE.

This chain links TRBV11-2 with TRBJ2-1, with 11 bases matching TRBD1. With 7 bases clipped from V and 6 bases from J, the junction kept 8 bases outside the gene matches. The CDR3 extends over 15 amino acids. CDR1 and CDR2 from the germline V gene are SGHAT and FQNNGV. This CDR3 reads CASTPRDRGINEQFF. CDR3 nucleotides: TGTGCCAGCACCCCCCGGGACAGGGGGATCAATGAGCAGTTCTTC.

This chain connects TRBV15 to TRBJ1-3; the D gene is possibly TRBD1 (5 bases). Between the trimmed V and J ends, which lost 4 bases and 8 bases, there was a span of 15 bases. This CDR3 comprises 14 residues. In germline, CDR1 is LNHNV, CDR2 YYDKDF (reference sequence). CDR3 region: CATSNSGHADTIYF. The CDR3 region has the DNA TGTGCCACCAGCAATTCGGGGCATGCGGACACCATATATTTT.

This clone is labeled medium-sized (0.01 to 0.1%). The chain is built from TRBV27 and TRBJ1-1; a possible D gene is TRBD1 (5 bases). From germline, CDR1 is MNHEY and CDR2 SMNVEV (reference sequence). The CDR3 loop spans 13 amino acids. The germline V and J ends were trimmed by 5 bases and 4 bases, with 11 bases remaining between them. CDR3 sequence (DNA): TGTGCCAGCAGTGCCCAGGGTCCCACTGAAGCTTTCTTT. Translated, it gives CASSAQGPTEAFF.

This clone is judged medium-sized. The chain carries TRBV6-1 and TRBJ2-1; no firm D call. Germline V CDR1 and CDR2: MNHNS, SASEGT. The CDR3 is 13 amino acids. V lost 7 bases and J lost 0, with 7 bases in between. CDR3 sequence: CASTLSSYNEQFF. As DNA, the CDR3 is TGTGCCAGCACCTTAAGCTCCTACAATGAGCAGTTCTTC.

This clone is medium-sized by share. The chain couples TRBV11-3 to TRBJ2-2; TRBD1 agrees at 7 bases. Germline-derived CDR1 and CDR2 are SGHNT and YENEEA. The CDR3 has 14 amino acids. Trimming at V came to 3 bases and at J to 7 bases, leaving 5 bases not matched to a gene. In DNA, the CDR3 is TGTGCCAGCAGCTTTAGGGGGCGGAACGGGGAGCTGTTTTTT. This encodes CASSFRGRNGELFF.

The sample holds many counts of this clone. The genes are TRBV5-8 and TRBJ2-4; D is tentatively TRBD1 or TRBD2 (6 bases each). Per the germline V gene, CDR1 is SGHTS and CDR2 is YDEGEE. There are 15 residues in the CDR3. The V gene lost 4 bases and the J gene lost 11 bases, with 22 bases spanning the gap. The CDR3 sequence is CASSGHRAGIVLQYF. DNA of the CDR3: TGTGCCAGCAGCGGCCACAGGGCGGGGATCGTGCTTCAGTACTTC.

By its share, this clone is medium-sized. The rearrangement links TRBV7-2 to TRBJ2-2; D is possibly TRBD2 (6 bases). The CDR3 extends over 15 amino acids. Germline CDR1 SGHTA, CDR2 FQGNSA. Trimming shortened V by 4 bases and J by 5 bases, and 14 bases separated the two germline ends. The CDR3 sequence: CASSSIMGGTGELFF. The CDR3 region has the DNA TGTGCCAGCAGCTCAATCATGGGGGGTACCGGGGAGCTGTTTTTT.

This clone was seen ten or more times. The J gene is TRBJ2-2, the V gene TRBV6-2 or TRBV6-3; TRBD1 matches 7 bases. After removal of 7 bases from V and 9 bases from J, the junction contained 8 bases not matched to a gene. This CDR3 has 13 amino acids. Germline CDR1 MNHEY, CDR2 SVGEGT. CDR3 residues: CASKGGGHRELFF. Here the CDR3 DNA reads TGTGCCAGCAAAGGGGGCGGGCACCGGGAGCTGTTTTTT.

This clone was recorded many times. With a much larger clone just one base away, this may be a read error. Other DNA sequences in this sample translate to the same CDR3. The chain employs TRBV12-5 and TRBJ2-3; 7 bases agree with TRBD2. V was pared by 6 bases and J by 0 bases, with 3 bases of the junction left unmatched. The CDR3 consists of 14 residues. The germline CDR1 and CDR2 sequences are LGHNT and FRNRAP. The CDR3 region is CASGSGVSTDTQYF. CDR3 sequence (DNA): TGTGCTAGTGGCAGCGGGGTAAGCACAGATACGCAGTATTTT.

This clone was seen many times. V gene TRBV15 combines with J gene TRBJ1-1; D not certain. CDR3 length equals 13 residues. Per the germline V gene, CDR1 is LNHNV and CDR2 is YYDKDF (reference sequence). Trimming removed 4 bases at V and 5 bases at J, with 11 bases between. CDR3 in amino acids: CATSNGRVTEAFF. In DNA, the CDR3 is TGTGCCACCAGCAACGGGAGGGTGACTGAAGCTTTCTTT.

The V call is TRBV6-1, the J call TRBJ1-4, with D possibly TRBD1 on 5 matching bases. Germline V gene sequence: CDR1 MNHNS, CDR2 SASEGT. The CDR3 has 15 residues. Trimming shortened V by 7 bases and J by 7 bases, and 19 bases separated the two germline ends. The CDR3 nucleotides read TGTGCCAGCACCGTCAATCCGGGGGTAGGTGAAAAACTGTTTTTT. This encodes CASTVNPGVGEKLFF.

The gene calls are TRBV4-1 and TRBJ1-4; maybe TRBD1 (5 bases). Trimming removed 0 bases at V and 4 bases at J, with 9 bases between. Germline assignment: CDR1 MGHRA and CDR2 YSYEKL. This CDR3 spans 15 amino acids. CDR3 residues: CASSQDGHSNEKLFF. In DNA form, the CDR3 reads TGCGCCAGCAGCCAAGATGGACACAGTAATGAAAAACTGTTTTTT.

This clone qualifies as medium-sized. In DNA, the CDR3 is TGTGCCAGCAGCCAAGGACGAGGGGAGCTGTTTTTT. Protein sequence: CASSQGRGELFF. The chain is built from TRBV3-1 and TRBJ2-2; D gene uncertain. The V and J ends lost 1 base and 8 bases respectively, with 5 bases between them. This CDR3 spans 12 amino acids. Germline lookup yields CDR1 LGHDT and CDR2 YNNKEL (reference sequence).

The V call is TRBV7-6, the J call TRBJ1-2; a possible D gene is TRBD1 (6 bases). Germline CDR1 SGHVS, CDR2 FNYEAQ. V was pared by 3 bases and J by 6 bases, with 11 bases between. This CDR3 is built from 13 residues. The CDR3 here is CASSFPQGHGYTF. CDR3 nucleotide sequence: TGTGCCAGCAGCTTCCCACAGGGACATGGCTACACCTTC.

This clone was seen at least ten times. The chain carries TRBV9 and TRBJ2-3; D might be TRBD1 or TRBD2, each matching 5 bases. In germline, CDR1 is SGDLS, CDR2 YYNGEE. The CDR3 is made up of 15 amino acids. V shed 0 bases and J shed 3 bases, with 11 bases lying between them. CDR3 in amino acids: CASSVGGWGTDTQYF. As DNA, the CDR3 is TGTGCCAGCAGCGTAGGGGGTTGGGGGACAGATACGCAGTATTTT.

This clone was seen more than once but under ten times. This chain joins TRBV28 and TRBJ2-7, with D perhaps being TRBD1 or TRBD2 (5 bases each). CDR1 and CDR2 from the germline V gene are MDHEN and SYDVKM. The ends were cut back, 5 bases at V and 6 bases at J, with 17 bases in the middle. The length of the CDR3 is 14 residues. CDR3 DNA sequence: TGTGCCAGCAGTCCCACGGTAGGGGACGGCGAGCAGTACTTC. Encoded protein: CASSPTVGDGEQYF. Based on the CDR3 plus reference TRBV28 and TRBJ2-7, the full variable domain is DVKVTQSSRYLVKRTGEKVFLECVQDMDHENMFWYRQDPGLGLRLIYFSYDVKMKEKGDIPEGYSVSREKKERFSLILESASTNQTSMYLCASSPTVGDGEQYFGPGTRLTVT.

Points on this clone: One junction end disagrees with the germline gene, perhaps due to a read error. The gene calls are TRBV2 and TRBJ2-5; D perhaps matches TRBD1 (5 bases). Germline V gives CDR1 SNHLY, CDR2 FYNNEI. This CDR3 has 15 amino acids. CDR3 bases: TGTGCCAGCAGCACCTCAGGGTGTGGTCAAGATACCCAGTACTTC. It codes for CASSTSGCGQDTQYF.

This clone is labeled as medium-sized. The rearrangement joins TRBV6-1 to TRBJ2-7; weak D call: TRBD2 (6 bases). V was trimmed by 6 bases and J by 6 bases, leaving 15 bases between them. This CDR3 is 13 amino acids long. Germline-derived CDR1 and CDR2 are MNHNS and SASEGT. As DNA, the CDR3 is TGTGCCAGCAGCCCCTCGGGGGACCGCGAGCAGTACTTC. This translates into CASSPSGDREQYF.

This sequence joins TRBV28 and TRBJ2-7, with 7 bases that match TRBD2. Germline V gene sequence: CDR1 MDHEN, CDR2 SYDVKM. There are 12 residues in the CDR3. Germline trimming cut 7 bases from V and 6 bases from J; bases unmatched to any gene: 6. CDR3 sequence reads: CASISGKGEQYF. The CDR3 DNA is TGTGCCAGCATAAGCGGGAAGGGCGAGCAGTACTTC.

This clone was seen many times. The identical CDR3 is also encoded by other nucleotide sequences in the sample. V usage is TRBV11-2 and J usage is TRBJ2-2, with 7 bases fitting TRBD2. Germline V CDR1 and CDR2: SGHAT, FQNNGV. The CDR3 has 12 residues. Trimming took 5 bases from V and 6 from J; bases not matched to a gene: 0. CDR3 sequence: CASSRGAGELFF. CDR3 in DNA: TGTGCCAGCAGCCGGGGGGCCGGGGAGCTGTTTTTT.

A remark on this clone: A read error may account for a junction end that differs from germline. This chain links TRBV15 with TRBJ2-2; tentatively, D is TRBD1 (5 bases). From germline, CDR1 is LNHNV and CDR2 YYDKDF (reference sequence). The CDR3 extends over 16 amino acids. The CDR3 DNA reads TGTGCCACCAGCAGCAGGGTGCTATTCGGCACCGCGGAGCTGTTTTTT. Its protein product is CATSSRVLFGTAELFF.

A note on this clone: At one boundary the junction diverges from the germline segment, which might be a read error. CDR3 in amino acids: CSARAPDVVAPLHF. Written as DNA, the CDR3 is TGTAGTGCTAGAGCGCCTGATGTTGTTGCACCCCTCCACTTT. J is TRBJ1-6 and V is TRBV20-1; D remains ambiguous. Germline V lookup: CDR1 DFQATT, CDR2 SNEGSKA (reference sequence). The CDR3 has 14 residues.

In its sample, this clone is medium-sized. The V gene is TRBV7-9, the J gene TRBJ1-1; unclear D gene. With 4 bases removed from V and 7 bases from J, the gap between germline ends came to 7 bases. The germline V gene encodes CDR1 SEHNR and CDR2 FQNEAQ (reference sequence). The CDR3 extends over 11 amino acids. DNA of the CDR3: TGTGCCAGCAGCTCCTCTATTGAAGCTTTCTTT. Amino acid sequence: CASSSSIEAFF.

This clone was seen many times. The chain has TRBV14 and TRBJ2-1; D ambiguous. Germline CDR1 is SGHDN and CDR2 is FVKESK. This CDR3 has 14 amino acids. Between the trimmed V and J ends, which lost 1 base and 2 bases, there was a span of 6 bases. For the CDR3, the DNA is TGTGCCAGCAGCCAAGTGCATACCTACAATGAGCAGTTCTTC. Amino acid sequence: CASSQVHTYNEQFF.

This clone was recorded only once. V usage is TRBV20-1 and J usage is TRBJ2-3; TRBD2 agrees at 10 bases. The ends lost 0 bases at V and 2 bases at J; junction bases unmatched: 11. The CDR3 has 18 residues. Germline-derived CDR1 and CDR2 are DFQATT and SNEGSKA (reference sequence). The CDR3 loop reads CSARDDPRTSGHTDTQYF. The CDR3 DNA follows: TGCAGTGCTAGAGATGACCCTCGGACTAGCGGCCACACAGATACGCAGTATTTT.